This T cell receptor beta chain was sequenced for a study of early T cells in non-severe SARS-CoV-2 infection. About the research overall: Chains stayed unpaired after sequencing of bulk RNA from unsorted whole blood.

V trimming: 3 bases; J trimming: 3 bases; junction bases outside the gene matches: 2. Germline V CDR1 and CDR2: SNHLY, FYNNEI. CDR3 length: 15 residues. Study-level results: Database matching using VDJdb favored anti-spike CD8 responses, with private and CD4 specificities left missing.

On this clonotype: The antigen remains unidentified.

Molecules of cDNA were individually given unique molecular identifiers that were attached to them. TCRdb ran MiXCR on the 5' RACE reads and lists one entry per CDR3 protein. The table records fewer than 65,000 distinct CDR3 sequences, about 9.9% of them present only once. J is TRBJ2-7 and V is TRBV2, with 13 bases matching TRBD2. The sequenced sample consisted of whole blood. The clonotype comes from an adult who was a healthcare worker with PCR-confirmed SARS-CoV-2 infection or an uninfected control (not recorded which). CDR3 sequence reads: CASSDRTSGGYEQYV. CDR3 in DNA: TGTGCCAGCAGTGACCGGACTAGCGGGGGCTACGAGCAGTACGTC.